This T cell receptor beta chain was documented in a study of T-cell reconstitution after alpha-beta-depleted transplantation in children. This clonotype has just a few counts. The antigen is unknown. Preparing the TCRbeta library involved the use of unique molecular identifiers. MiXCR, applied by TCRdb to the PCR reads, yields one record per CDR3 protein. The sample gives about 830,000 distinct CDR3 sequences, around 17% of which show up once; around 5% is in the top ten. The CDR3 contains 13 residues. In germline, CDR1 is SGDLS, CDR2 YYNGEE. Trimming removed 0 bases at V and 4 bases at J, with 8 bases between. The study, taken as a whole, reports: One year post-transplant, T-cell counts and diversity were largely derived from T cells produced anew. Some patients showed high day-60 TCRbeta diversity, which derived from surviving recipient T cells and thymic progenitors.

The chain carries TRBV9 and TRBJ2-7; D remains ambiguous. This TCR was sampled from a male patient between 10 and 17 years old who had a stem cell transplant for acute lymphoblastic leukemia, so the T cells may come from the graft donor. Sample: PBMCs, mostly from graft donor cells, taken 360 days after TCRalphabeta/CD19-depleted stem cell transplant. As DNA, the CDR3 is TGTGCCAGCAGCGTAGCTATTGGGTACGAGCAGTACTTC. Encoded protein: CASSVAIGYEQYF.